These T cell receptor beta chains were read from a single sample in a study of Graves' ophthalmopathy and Graves' hyperthyroidism. One entry per CDR3 protein, called by TCRdb with MiXCR from the multiplex PCR reads. There are about 380,000 distinct CDR3 sequences in the sample; approximately 15% occur only once, and 5.5% to 7% lies in the top ten. Material for sequencing was peripheral blood. All receptors come from a woman under 30 with stable Graves' hyperthyroidism. CDR3s include the opening cysteine and the closing phenylalanine or tryptophan. A D gene is named only where the DNA matches it firmly. Size tells how often a clone was seen (once, few, many) or the class of an expanded clone, and some rows leave it out.

clone size: many
J gene: TRBJ2-5
D gene: NA
V gene: TRBV6-5
CDR3 protein: CASTQGSRETQYF
CDR3 DNA: TGTGCCAGCACCCAAGGGAGTCGAGAGACCCAGTACTTC

clone size: many
J gene: TRBJ2-6
D gene: NA
V gene: TRBV12-5
CDR3 protein: CASGWTGANVLTF
CDR3 DNA: TGTGCTAGTGGGTGGACTGGGGCCAACGTCCTGACTTTC

clone size: few
J gene: TRBJ1-2
D gene: NA
V gene: TRBV6-1
CDR3 protein: CASSEAPSYGYTF
CDR3 DNA: TGTGCCAGCAGTGAAGCGCCCTCCTATGGCTACACCTTC

clone size: many
J gene: TRBJ1-6
D gene: NA
V gene: TRBV6-5
CDR3 protein: CASSYTVPGPGRMNNSPLHF
CDR3 DNA: TGTGCCAGCAGTTACACGGTCCCGGGACCGGGACGAATGAATAATTCACCCCTCCACTTT

clone size: many
J gene: TRBJ1-5
D gene: NA
V gene: TRBV6-2/TRBV6-3
CDR3 protein: CASSRLNQPQHF
CDR3 DNA: TGTGCCAGCAGTCGACTAAATCAGCCCCAGCATTTT

clone size: many
J gene: TRBJ1-1
D gene: NA
V gene: TRBV2
CDR3 protein: CASSQAMNTEAFF
CDR3 DNA: TGTGCCAGCAGTCAGGCCATGAACACTGAAGCTTTCTTT

clone size: many
J gene: TRBJ1-5
D gene: NA
V gene: TRBV19
CDR3 protein: CASSTPSMIGPQHF
CDR3 DNA: TGTGCCAGTAGTACCCCTTCCATGATCGGGCCCCAGCATTTT

clone size: many
J gene: TRBJ2-6
D gene: NA
V gene: TRBV2
CDR3 protein: CASSSSQPGANVLTF
CDR3 DNA: TGTGCCAGCTCTTCCTCACAGCCTGGGGCCAACGTCCTGACTTTC

clone size: many
J gene: TRBJ1-1
D gene: NA
V gene: TRBV6-1
CDR3 protein: CASIKVGGPENTEAFF
CDR3 DNA: TGTGCCAGCATCAAGGTGGGGGGGCCGGAGAACACTGAAGCTTTCTTT

clone size: NA
J gene: TRBJ2-7
D gene: NA
V gene: TRBV6-1
CDR3 protein: CASTSQRRLGMYEQYF
CDR3 DNA: TGTGCCAGCACCTCACAACGCCGCCTGGGGATGTACGAGCAGTACTTC

clone size: many
J gene: TRBJ2-2
D gene: TRBD1
V gene: TRBV20-1
CDR3 protein: CSARDVGGTGELFF
CDR3 DNA: TGCAGTGCCAGAGACGTAGGGGGCACGGGGGAGCTGTTTTTT

clone size: many
J gene: TRBJ2-7
D gene: NA
V gene: TRBV19
CDR3 protein: CASSSLLATRYEQYF
CDR3 DNA: TGTGCCAGTAGTAGCCTTCTAGCGACCAGATACGAGCAGTACTTC

clone size: NA
J gene: TRBJ2-7
D gene: TRBD1
V gene: TRBV27
CDR3 protein: CASSPRDREPYEQYF
CDR3 DNA: TGTGCCAGCAGTCCCCGGGACAGGGAACCCTACGAGCAGTACTTC

clone size: many
J gene: TRBJ1-2
D gene: TRBD1
V gene: TRBV7-2
CDR3 protein: CASSSGTGPPSGDGYTF
CDR3 DNA: TGTGCCAGCAGCTCCGGGACAGGCCCACCCTCCGGGGATGGCTACACCTTC

clone size: many
J gene: TRBJ1-2
D gene: NA
V gene: TRBV11-2
CDR3 protein: CASSLDSTRTFYGYTF
CDR3 DNA: TGTGCCAGCAGCTTAGATTCGACAAGGACTTTCTATGGCTACACCTTC

clone size: many
J gene: TRBJ1-5
D gene: TRBD1
V gene: TRBV6-5
CDR3 protein: CASTIQTGDSNQPQHF
CDR3 DNA: TGTGCCAGCACTATTCAAACAGGGGACAGCAATCAGCCCCAGCATTTT

clone size: many
J gene: TRBJ1-6
D gene: NA
V gene: TRBV6-2/TRBV6-3
CDR3 protein: CASRGIFGFRDGNSPLHF
CDR3 DNA: TGTGCCAGCAGGGGGATTTTTGGGTTCCGGGACGGAAATTCACCCCTCCACTTT

clone size: NA
J gene: TRBJ1-1
D gene: TRBD1
V gene: TRBV7-3
CDR3 protein: CASSTTGGDTEAFF
CDR3 DNA: TGTGCCAGCAGCACGACAGGGGGTGACACTGAAGCTTTCTTT

clone size: NA
J gene: TRBJ1-1
D gene: TRBD1
V gene: TRBV29-1
CDR3 protein: CSVDIRGTDRANTEAFF
CDR3 DNA: TGCAGCGTTGACATTCGGGGGACAGACCGAGCGAACACTGAAGCTTTCTTT

clone size: many
J gene: TRBJ1-3
D gene: NA
V gene: TRBV19
CDR3 protein: CASTSTGNTIYF
CDR3 DNA: TGTGCCAGTACGAGCACTGGAAACACCATATATTTT

clone size: NA
J gene: TRBJ1-1
D gene: NA
V gene: TRBV6-1
CDR3 protein: CASTLGTLNTEAFF
CDR3 DNA: TGTGCCAGCACCCTCGGGACGTTGAACACTGAAGCTTTCTTT

clone size: NA
J gene: TRBJ2-5
D gene: NA
V gene: TRBV9
CDR3 protein: CASSYGTQGETQYF
CDR3 DNA: TGTGCCAGCAGCTACGGGACCCAGGGAGAGACCCAGTACTTC

clone size: NA
J gene: TRBJ2-5
D gene: NA
V gene: TRBV7-2
CDR3 protein: CASSRNGGGPETQYF
CDR3 DNA: TGTGCCAGCAGCAGAAACGGGGGCGGCCCAGAGACCCAGTACTTC

clone size: many
J gene: TRBJ2-5
D gene: NA
V gene: TRBV7-3
CDR3 protein: CASSRADGETQYF
CDR3 DNA: TGTGCCAGCAGCCGGGCGGACGGAGAGACCCAGTACTTC

clone size: few
J gene: TRBJ1-1
D gene: NA
V gene: TRBV6-1
CDR3 protein: CASTPSLSNTEAFF
CDR3 DNA: TGTGCCAGCACCCCGTCCTTGTCGAACACTGAAGCTTTCTTT

clone size: many
J gene: TRBJ1-2
D gene: NA
V gene: TRBV12-3/TRBV12-4
CDR3 protein: CASSLSGPYYGYTF
CDR3 DNA: TGTGCCAGCAGCCTTTCAGGACCCTACTATGGCTACACCTTC

clone size: many
J gene: TRBJ1-2
D gene: NA
V gene: TRBV6-1
CDR3 protein: CASSQTPYGYTF
CDR3 DNA: TGTGCCAGCAGCCAGACCCCTTATGGCTACACCTTC

clone size: medium-sized
J gene: TRBJ1-2
D gene: NA
V gene: TRBV12-3/TRBV12-4
CDR3 protein: CASKGLGYGYTF
CDR3 DNA: TGTGCCAGCAAGGGACTAGGTTATGGCTACACCTTC

clone size: NA
J gene: TRBJ2-7
D gene: TRBD1
V gene: TRBV24-1
CDR3 protein: CATSDTQGQGIYEQYF
CDR3 DNA: TGTGCCACCAGTGATACCCAAGGACAGGGTATCTACGAGCAGTACTTC

clone size: NA
J gene: TRBJ2-3
D gene: TRBD1
V gene: TRBV13
CDR3 protein: CASSQPGQGTDTQYF
CDR3 DNA: TGTGCCAGCAGCCAACCGGGACAGGGGACAGATACGCAGTATTTT

clone size: many
J gene: TRBJ1-1
D gene: TRBD1
V gene: TRBV2
CDR3 protein: CASQTGGHTEAFF
CDR3 DNA: TGTGCCAGTCAGACAGGGGGCCACACTGAAGCTTTCTTT

clone size: many
J gene: TRBJ2-2
D gene: TRBD1
V gene: TRBV12-3/TRBV12-4
CDR3 protein: CASRNPRGLTGELFF
CDR3 DNA: TGTGCCAGCAGGAATCCAAGGGGGCTCACCGGGGAGCTGTTTTTT

clone size: many
J gene: TRBJ1-6
D gene: TRBD1
V gene: TRBV20-1
CDR3 protein: CSARWTGKGSPLHF
CDR3 DNA: TGCAGTGCTAGATGGACAGGAAAGGGCTCACCCCTCCACTTT

clone size: many
J gene: TRBJ2-5
D gene: NA
V gene: TRBV2
CDR3 protein: CASRGPGEETQYF
CDR3 DNA: TGTGCCAGCAGGGGGCCAGGGGAGGAGACCCAGTACTTC

clone size: NA
J gene: TRBJ2-7
D gene: TRBD1
V gene: TRBV12-3/TRBV12-4
CDR3 protein: CASRRGGTGNYEQYF
CDR3 DNA: TGTGCCAGCAGGAGGGGTGGGACAGGGAACTACGAGCAGTACTTC

clone size: many
J gene: TRBJ1-1
D gene: TRBD1
V gene: TRBV6-2/TRBV6-3
CDR3 protein: CASRDRGGTEAFF
CDR3 DNA: TGTGCCAGCAGGGACAGGGGAGGTACTGAAGCTTTCTTT

clone size: many
J gene: TRBJ1-1
D gene: TRBD1
V gene: TRBV6-1
CDR3 protein: CASSQEGAVSTEAFF
CDR3 DNA: TGTGCCAGCAGCCAGGAGGGGGCGGTTAGCACTGAAGCTTTCTTT

clone size: NA
J gene: TRBJ2-5
D gene: NA
V gene: TRBV29-1
CDR3 protein: CSVGSRQETQYF
CDR3 DNA: TGCAGCGTAGGATCCAGACAAGAGACCCAGTACTTC

clone size: NA
J gene: TRBJ2-5
D gene: NA
V gene: TRBV6-5
CDR3 protein: CASSYSYKETQYF
CDR3 DNA: TGTGCCAGCAGTTACTCCTACAAAGAGACCCAGTACTTC

clone size: NA
J gene: TRBJ1-5
D gene: NA
V gene: TRBV9
CDR3 protein: CASSVHGDQPQHF
CDR3 DNA: TGTGCCAGCAGCGTACACGGAGATCAGCCCCAGCATTTT

clone size: many
J gene: TRBJ1-3
D gene: TRBD1
V gene: TRBV15
CDR3 protein: CATSRRGSGNTIYF
CDR3 DNA: TGTGCCACCAGCCGCAGGGGGTCCGGAAACACCATATATTTT

clone size: many
J gene: TRBJ2-5
D gene: TRBD2
V gene: TRBV28
CDR3 protein: CASSQAGGQETQYF
CDR3 DNA: TGTGCCAGCAGCCAAGCGGGGGGGCAGGAGACCCAGTACTTC

clone size: NA
J gene: TRBJ1-1
D gene: TRBD1
V gene: TRBV11-2
CDR3 protein: CASSAGQGYGAFF
CDR3 DNA: TGTGCCAGCAGCGCGGGACAGGGGTACGGAGCTTTCTTT

clone size: many
J gene: TRBJ2-7
D gene: NA
V gene: TRBV7-2
CDR3 protein: CASSLARVLYYEQYF
CDR3 DNA: TGTGCCAGCAGCTTAGCGCGGGTCCTCTACTACGAGCAGTACTTC

clone size: many
J gene: TRBJ1-5
D gene: NA
V gene: TRBV6-5
CDR3 protein: CASSYAKDQPQHF
CDR3 DNA: TGTGCCAGCAGTTACGCTAAAGATCAGCCCCAGCATTTT

clone size: many
J gene: TRBJ2-1
D gene: NA
V gene: TRBV12-5
CDR3 protein: CASAMGPNEQFF
CDR3 DNA: TGTGCTAGTGCCATGGGACCTAATGAGCAGTTCTTC

clone size: many
J gene: TRBJ1-1
D gene: NA
V gene: TRBV5-1
CDR3 protein: CASSYGVSGTEAFF
CDR3 DNA: TGCGCCAGTTCATACGGGGTCTCGGGGACTGAAGCTTTCTTT

clone size: many
J gene: TRBJ2-6
D gene: NA
V gene: TRBV11-2
CDR3 protein: CASRLVGANVLTF
CDR3 DNA: TGTGCCAGCAGGCTTGTTGGGGCCAACGTCCTGACTTTC

clone size: many
J gene: TRBJ1-1
D gene: TRBD1
V gene: TRBV5-6
CDR3 protein: CASSKWDREAAEAFF
CDR3 DNA: TGTGCCAGCAGCAAATGGGACAGGGAAGCCGCTGAAGCTTTCTTT

clone size: NA
J gene: TRBJ2-2
D gene: NA
V gene: TRBV7-9
CDR3 protein: CASSLALGTGELFF
CDR3 DNA: TGTGCCAGCAGCTTAGCGCTGGGCACCGGGGAGCTGTTTTTT

clone size: many
J gene: TRBJ1-2
D gene: TRBD1
V gene: TRBV6-1
CDR3 protein: CASTDRGFSYGYTF
CDR3 DNA: TGTGCCAGCACCGACAGGGGCTTCAGCTATGGCTACACCTTC

clone size: many
J gene: TRBJ1-1
D gene: NA
V gene: TRBV24-1
CDR3 protein: CATSDSAFPNTEAFF
CDR3 DNA: TGTGCCACCAGTGATTCGGCATTCCCGAACACTGAAGCTTTCTTT

clone size: NA
J gene: TRBJ1-1
D gene: NA
V gene: TRBV6-1
CDR3 protein: CASSPSGHLMNTEAFF
CDR3 DNA: TGTGCCAGCAGTCCGAGTGGACACCTCATGAACACTGAAGCTTTCTTT